A selection of T cell receptor beta chains follows, all from one sample in a study of blood T cell repertoires in COVID-19. The table came from immunoSEQ multiplex PCR; TCRdb's copy has only in-frame clones and leaves some out. The sample has approximately 160,000 clones; approximately 85% are singletons. Sequenced material: peripheral blood. These receptors all stem from a man aged 35 to 55 who had recovered from COVID-19. Both conserved end residues are part of each CDR3. The D gene is left open where the match is weak. Clone size is stated in some rows and not others, as once, few, many or a class when expanded.

D gene: TRBD2
V gene: TRBV30
J gene: TRBJ2-3
clone size: NA
CDR3 protein: CAWSVRGRVTDTQYF
CDR3 DNA: TGTGCCTGGAGTGTACGCGGGAGAGTCACAGATACGCAGTATTTT

D gene: TRBD1
V gene: TRBV6-5
J gene: TRBJ2-7
clone size: few
CDR3 protein: CASRKTGQIYEQYF
CDR3 DNA: TGTGCCAGCAGGAAAACGGGACAGATCTACGAGCAGTACTTC

D gene: NA
V gene: TRBV6-1
J gene: TRBJ2-5
clone size: NA
CDR3 protein: CASSEVGNARGRRETQYF
CDR3 DNA: TGTGCCAGCAGTGAAGTAGGGAACGCCAGGGGCCGCCGAGAGACCCAGTACTTC

D gene: TRBD1
V gene: TRBV7-3
J gene: TRBJ2-1
clone size: once
CDR3 protein: CASRRQGGHNEQFF
CDR3 DNA: TGTGCCAGCAGACGACAGGGGGGCCACAATGAGCAGTTCTTC

D gene: TRBD1
V gene: TRBV9
J gene: TRBJ1-2
clone size: NA
CDR3 protein: CASSVGTGGGRYTF
CDR3 DNA: TGTGCCAGCAGCGTCGGGACAGGGGGCGGGCGCTACACCTTC

D gene: TRBD1
V gene: TRBV18
J gene: TRBJ1-2
clone size: NA
CDR3 protein: CASSPGQGINYGYTF
CDR3 DNA: TGTGCCAGCTCACCGGGACAGGGGATTAACTATGGCTACACCTTC

D gene: NA
V gene: TRBV10-3
J gene: TRBJ1-5
clone size: NA
CDR3 protein: CAISDGSNQPQHF
CDR3 DNA: TGTGCCATCAGTGATGGCAGCAATCAGCCCCAGCATTTT

D gene: NA
V gene: TRBV10-3
J gene: TRBJ2-1
clone size: NA
CDR3 protein: CAISAAAEQFF
CDR3 DNA: TGTGCCATCAGTGCCGCGGCAGAGCAGTTCTTC

D gene: TRBD1
V gene: TRBV6-2/TRBV6-3
J gene: TRBJ2-7
clone size: NA
CDR3 protein: CASSNYGQGANEQYF
CDR3 DNA: TGTGCCAGCAGCAATTACGGACAGGGGGCCAACGAGCAGTACTTC

D gene: NA
V gene: TRBV27
J gene: TRBJ1-1
clone size: NA
CDR3 protein: CASSPRLRGLNTEAFF
CDR3 DNA: TGTGCCAGCAGTCCCCGCCTCCGCGGGCTGAACACTGAAGCTTTCTTT

D gene: NA
V gene: TRBV28
J gene: TRBJ1-2
clone size: NA
CDR3 protein: CASGPNYGYTF
CDR3 DNA: TGTGCCAGCGGGCCGAACTATGGCTACACCTTC

D gene: NA
V gene: TRBV2
J gene: TRBJ1-3
clone size: NA
CDR3 protein: CARALGNTIYF
CDR3 DNA: TGTGCCAGGGCCCTTGGAAACACCATATATTTT

D gene: TRBD1
V gene: TRBV4-3
J gene: TRBJ1-1
clone size: NA
CDR3 protein: CASSQAPDRRGGEAFF
CDR3 DNA: TGCGCCAGCAGCCAAGCCCCGGACAGGAGAGGTGGTGAAGCTTTCTTT

D gene: NA
V gene: TRBV4-3
J gene: TRBJ2-7
clone size: NA
CDR3 protein: CASSQDRVGVEQYF
CDR3 DNA: TGCGCCAGCAGCCAAGACCGCGTCGGGGTCGAGCAGTACTTC

D gene: TRBD2
V gene: TRBV27
J gene: TRBJ2-1
clone size: NA
CDR3 protein: CASSLGTSGMEKQFF
CDR3 DNA: TGTGCCAGCAGTCTCGGGACTAGCGGGATGGAAAAGCAGTTCTTC

D gene: TRBD2
V gene: TRBV2
J gene: TRBJ2-3
clone size: once
CDR3 protein: CASGPGLAGPTDTQYF
CDR3 DNA: TGTGCCAGCGGCCCCGGACTAGCGGGACCCACAGATACGCAGTATTTT